The T cell receptor (beta chain) described here comes from a study of T cell responses to AZD1222 COVID-19 vaccine. Comment on this clone: Its matching antigen is unknown.

Overall study results and limits: Clonal diversity was possibly underestimated, and the donors were mostly white British, with more females. Dominant CD4 TCR responses targeted spike regions 160-218 and 743-854.

Repertoires were generated with immunoSEQ multiplex PCR, while TCRdb's copy carries only in-frame clones and drops some. The sample records around 140,000 clones, around 94% being singletons. V shed 5 bases and J shed 8 bases, with 13 bases lying between them. The germline V gene encodes CDR1 SGHKS and CDR2 YYEKEE (reference sequence). The CDR3 runs 12 residues. Specimen: peripheral blood, collected 28 days after the second AZD1222 dose. This chain connects TRBV5-5 to TRBJ1-2; maybe TRBD1 (5 bases). The sequence derives from an adult who received the AZD1222 COVID-19 vaccine. CDR3 sequence (DNA): TGTGCCAGCAGAAGGGGTGGAGACGGCTACACCTTC. This gives the protein CASRRGGDGYTF. The variable domain in full, with the rest retrieved from reference TRBV5-5 and TRBJ1-2, is DAGVTQSPTHLIKTRGQQVTLRCSPISGHKSVSWYQQVLGQGPQFIFQYYEKEERGRGNFPDRFSARQFPNYSSELNVNALLLGDSALYLCASRRGGDGYTFGSGTRLTVV.